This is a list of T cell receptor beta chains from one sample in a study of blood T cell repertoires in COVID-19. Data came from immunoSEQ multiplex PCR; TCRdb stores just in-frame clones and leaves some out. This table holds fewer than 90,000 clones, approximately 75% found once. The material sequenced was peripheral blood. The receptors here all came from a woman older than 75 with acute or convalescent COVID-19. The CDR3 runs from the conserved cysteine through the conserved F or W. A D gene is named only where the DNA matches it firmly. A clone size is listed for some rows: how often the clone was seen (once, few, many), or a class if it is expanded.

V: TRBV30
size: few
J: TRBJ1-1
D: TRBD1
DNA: TGTGCCTGGAGTGTCGCGGGGGGACAGGGGTACACTGAAGCTTTCTTT
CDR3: CAWSVAGGQGYTEAFF

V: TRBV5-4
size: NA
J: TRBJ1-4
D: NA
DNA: TGTGCCAGCAGCTTGGAACCGGAACAGGGAGTTGGAGAAAAACTGTTTTTT
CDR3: CASSLEPEQGVGEKLFF

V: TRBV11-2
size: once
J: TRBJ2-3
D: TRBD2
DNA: TGTGCCAGCAGTCCGGGACTATTCACAGATACGCAGTATTTT
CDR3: CASSPGLFTDTQYF

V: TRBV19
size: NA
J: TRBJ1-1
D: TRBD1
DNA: TGTGCCAGTAGTATTTCCACGACAGGGCTGACTGAAGCTTTCTTT
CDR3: CASSISTTGLTEAFF

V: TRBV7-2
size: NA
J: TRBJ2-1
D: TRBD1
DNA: TGTGCCAGCAGCAAGGGACAGGGAGTGTACAATGAGCAGTTCTTC
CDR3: CASSKGQGVYNEQFF

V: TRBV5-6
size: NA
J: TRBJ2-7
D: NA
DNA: TGTGCCAGCAGCCCCACGTCTATATACGAGCAGTACTTC
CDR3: CASSPTSIYEQYF

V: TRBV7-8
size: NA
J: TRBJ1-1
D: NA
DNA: TGTGCCAGCAGCCCCGGGGGTTTGATGAACACTGAAGCTTTCTTT
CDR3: CASSPGGLMNTEAFF

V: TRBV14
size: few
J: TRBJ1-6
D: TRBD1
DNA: TGTGCCAGCAGCCCACCAGGGACAGGGGGCTGGAATTCACCCCTCCACTTT
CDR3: CASSPPGTGGWNSPLHF

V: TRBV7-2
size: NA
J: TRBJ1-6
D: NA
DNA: TGTGCCAGCAGCTTAGCACAGGCTAATTCACCCCTCCACTTT
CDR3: CASSLAQANSPLHF

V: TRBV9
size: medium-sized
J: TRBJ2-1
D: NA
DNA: TGTGCCAGCAGCGTAGATCCCCTCCCTTCGGATGAGCAGTTCTTC
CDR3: CASSVDPLPSDEQFF

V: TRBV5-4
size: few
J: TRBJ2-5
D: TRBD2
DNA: TGTGCCAGCAGCTTCCTTAGCGGGGGCCAAGAGACCCAGTACTTC
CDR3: CASSFLSGGQETQYF

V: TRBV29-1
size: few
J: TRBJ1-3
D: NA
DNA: TGCAGCGTTGAAGATCAAGCGGGGACGGGAAACACCATATATTTT
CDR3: CSVEDQAGTGNTIYF

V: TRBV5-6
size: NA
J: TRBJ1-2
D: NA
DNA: TGTGCCAGCAGCCCCCTGGAGGGACGGGTGGACTATGGCTACACCTTC
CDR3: CASSPLEGRVDYGYTF

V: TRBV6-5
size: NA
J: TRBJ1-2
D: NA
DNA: TGTGCCAGCAAGCACAGGGCTAACTATGGCTACACCTTC
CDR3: CASKHRANYGYTF

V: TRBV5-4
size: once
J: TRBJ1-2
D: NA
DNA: TGTGCCAGCAGCTTGGCCCACGGTCAGGTCTATGGCTACACCTTC
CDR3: CASSLAHGQVYGYTF

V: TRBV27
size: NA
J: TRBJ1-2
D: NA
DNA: TGTGCCAGCAGTTTATCGGTGGAGTATGGCTACACCTTC
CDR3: CASSLSVEYGYTF

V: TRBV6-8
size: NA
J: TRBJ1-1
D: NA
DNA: TGTGCCAGCAGACGTAACAGGGTGGCCACTGAAGCTTTCTTT
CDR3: CASRRNRVATEAFF

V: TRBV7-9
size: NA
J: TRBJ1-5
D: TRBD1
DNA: TGTGCCAGCTCGACAGGGAACAATCAGCCCCAGCATTTT
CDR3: CASSTGNNQPQHF

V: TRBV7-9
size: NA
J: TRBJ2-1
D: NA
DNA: TGTGCCAGCACCAAACAGGGTCTAAACAATGAGCAGTTCTTC
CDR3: CASTKQGLNNEQFF

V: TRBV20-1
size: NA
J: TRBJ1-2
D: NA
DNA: TGCAGTGCTAGTACCGAGAACCGGGTCTATGGCTACACCTTC
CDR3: CSASTENRVYGYTF

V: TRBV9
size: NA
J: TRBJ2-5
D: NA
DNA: TGTGCCAGCAGCGCAGGAGGGGGCGGGGAGACCCAGTACTTC
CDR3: CASSAGGGGETQYF

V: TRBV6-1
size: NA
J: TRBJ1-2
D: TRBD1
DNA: TGTGCCAGCAGTAGTCCAGGGGGTAACTATGGCTACACCTTC
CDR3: CASSSPGGNYGYTF